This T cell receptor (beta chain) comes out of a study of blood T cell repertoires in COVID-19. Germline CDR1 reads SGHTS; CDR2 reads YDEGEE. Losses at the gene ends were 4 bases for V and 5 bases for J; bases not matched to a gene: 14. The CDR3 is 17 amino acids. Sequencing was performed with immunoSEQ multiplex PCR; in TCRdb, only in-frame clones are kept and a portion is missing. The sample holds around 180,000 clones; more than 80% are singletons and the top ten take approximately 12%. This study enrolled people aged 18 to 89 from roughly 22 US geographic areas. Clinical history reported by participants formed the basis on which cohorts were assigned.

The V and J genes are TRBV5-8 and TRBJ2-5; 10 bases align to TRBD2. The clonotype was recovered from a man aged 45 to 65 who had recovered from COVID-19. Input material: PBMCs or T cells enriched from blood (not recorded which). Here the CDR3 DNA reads TGTGCCAGCAGCCCTGGTACAGTAGCGGGGGGCCGGGAGACCCAGTACTTC. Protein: CASSPGTVAGGRETQYF.